This is a list of T cell receptor beta chains from one sample in a study of PD-L1 blockade in urothelial cancer. TCRdb keeps only in-frame clones here, not all; method: immunoSEQ multiplex PCR. The sample has approximately 28,000 clones; roughly 80% are singletons. Sample: PBMCs, taken around atezolizumab (anti-PD-L1) treatment. Source of these receptors: a man aged 65-85 years with urothelial cancer. Both conserved end residues are trimmed from each CDR3. A clone size is listed for some rows: how often the clone was seen (once, few, many), or a class if it is expanded.

V | size | length | CDR3
TRBV29-1 | - | 11 | SVVGGGIYEQY
TRBV2 | - | 13 | ASRLGGANRDTQY
TRBV7-6 | - | 16 | ASSLTRTGRGANYGYT
TRBV9 | - | 12 | ASSVRGYGSPLH
TRBV6-6 | - | 13 | ASSYGRTGTGEAF
TRBV7-6 | - | 14 | ASSLRLAGGTDTQY
TRBV28 | once | 12 | ASNDRGVSYEQY
TRBV5-1 | - | 14 | ASSLVPPGQYNEQF
TRBV19 | - | 10 | ASSLQTYGYT
TRBV5-1 | - | 13 | ASSSTSGEGGELF
TRBV19 | - | 15 | ASSINGYRGGNQPQH
TRBV13 | - | 13 | ASSSGGGTQETQY
TRBV5-6 | - | 12 | ASSLSQEGYGYT
TRBV7-2 | - | 14 | ASSETTGGLITEAF
TRBV5-1 | few | 14 | ASSLRGQGLNTEAF
TRBV19 | once | 12 | ASSAGNMNTEAF
TRBV14 | - | 13 | ASSEGLAVDETQY
TRBV5-1 | - | 13 | ASSSGLGSPETQY
TRBV4-3 | - | 14 | ASSQNLGQANYGYT
TRBV19 | - | 13 | ASSASTGIGQPQH
TRBV7-2 | - | 14 | ASSPQRNLRNTEAF
TRBV18 | medium-sized | 14 | ASSPSWEGRYYEQY
TRBV7-6 | - | 10 | ASSPGSTEAF
TRBV11-2 | - | 15 | ASTVTPAGVAYNEQF
TRBV5-4 | once | 13 | ASSSPGRGQETQY
TRBV5-1 | - | 12 | ASSLGGRVEEQY
TRBV15 | once | 15 | ATSRDRSGGASETQY
TRBV9 | - | 11 | ASSVDSQGGYT
TRBV7-9 | few | 13 | ASRPGTGSYNEQF
TRBV14 | - | 13 | ASSPQLDWNPEAF
TRBV7-9 | once | 11 | ASSRGRDREQY
TRBV14 | - | 13 | ASSLQAGSYNEQF
TRBV7-3 | - | 12 | ASSFAAGTDTQY
TRBV27 | - | 12 | ASSLLSGADTQY
TRBV4-1 | - | 15 | ASSQSPSSPLRDTQY
TRBV7-2 | - | 11 | ASSLQENTEAF
TRBV11-1 | - | 13 | ASSLVAGSAGELF
TRBV19 | - | 12 | ASSIGGYNYGYT
TRBV19 | - | 13 | ASSTQGGSNQPQH
TRBV4-1 | - | 12 | ASSQVMGTYEQY
TRBV4-3 | once | 12 | ASSQDVTSYEQY
TRBV5-4 | - | 11 | ASSLNRENIQY
TRBV30 | - | 11 | AWSASSNTEAF
TRBV19 | medium-sized | 11 | ASGTTLVNEQY
TRBV5-1 | - | 12 | ASTHGQAGETQY
TRBV19 | - | 12 | ASSIGGPNQPQH
TRBV6-1 | - | 13 | ASSPTGTSTDTQY
TRBV9 | - | 13 | ASSVTGTANEKLF
TRBV21-1 | - | 14 | ASPGQGARTIYEQY
TRBV5-4 | few | 15 | ASSRNRPSTDVRELF
TRBV6-6 | - | 12 | ASSYFIRESEQY
TRBV19 | - | 12 | ASSPNGADYGYT
TRBV11-1 | - | 14 | ASRGQFRSGANVLT
TRBV19 | - | 12 | ASSLLSHPGTQY
TRBV5-1 | - | 13 | ASSSRDRMNTEAF